This TCR beta chain was captured in a study of T-cell memory formation after mild COVID-19. As for the study in general: In these data, TCR clusters were largely donor specific.

With V trimmed by 5 bases and J by 8 bases, 8 bases remained unmatched. Germline loops: CDR1 MNHEY, CDR2 SVGEGT. The CDR3 has 16 amino acids. Study-wide results and caveats: Unconfirmed was the SARS-CoV-2 specificity of second-wave clones that peaked on day 37.

A few counts support this clonotype. Its specificity is unknown. TCRalpha and TCRbeta libraries used 5'RACE with constant-segment primers and UMIs. TCRdb reanalysed the 5' RACE reads using MiXCR and keeps one entry per CDR3 protein. This sample has 280,000 or so distinct CDR3 sequences; approximately 7.6% occur once, and the top ten carry approximately 23%. This clonotype was sampled from a man aged 18 to 35 who had mild COVID-19 (a few samples of this study predate the infection). Cell type and time point are not known. The sequencing sample was made of PBMCs or a T cell subset sorted from them (not recorded which). The rearrangement joins TRBV6-2 or TRBV6-3 to TRBJ2-1; TRBD2 matches 14 bases. CDR3 sequence reads: CASSPGLAGGLDEQFF. The CDR3 DNA is TGTGCCAGCAGTCCCGGACTAGCGGGGGGCCTCGATGAGCAGTTCTTC.